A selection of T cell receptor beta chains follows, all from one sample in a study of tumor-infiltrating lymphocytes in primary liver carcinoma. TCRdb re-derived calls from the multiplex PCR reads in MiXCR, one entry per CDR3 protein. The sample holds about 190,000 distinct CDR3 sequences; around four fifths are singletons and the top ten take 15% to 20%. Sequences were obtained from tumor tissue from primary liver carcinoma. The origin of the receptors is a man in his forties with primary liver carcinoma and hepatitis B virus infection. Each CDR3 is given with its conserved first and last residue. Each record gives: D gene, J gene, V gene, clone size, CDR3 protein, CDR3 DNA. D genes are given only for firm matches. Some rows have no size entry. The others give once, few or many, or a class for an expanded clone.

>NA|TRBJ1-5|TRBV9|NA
CASSVGGYNKQPQHF
TGTGCCAGCAGCGTAGGAGGGTATAACAAACAGCCCCAGCATTTT
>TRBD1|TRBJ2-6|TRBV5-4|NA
CASSSIPGQGGANVLTF
TGTGCCAGCAGCTCCATACCGGGACAGGGTGGGGCCAACGTCCTGACTTTC
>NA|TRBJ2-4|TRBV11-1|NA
CVSRRKQGDIQYF
TGTGTCAGCAGGCGGAAACAGGGTGACATTCAGTACTTC
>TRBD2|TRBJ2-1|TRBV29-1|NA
CSVELAGGFYYEQFF
TGCAGCGTTGAACTAGCGGGGGGGTTCTACTATGAGCAGTTCTTC
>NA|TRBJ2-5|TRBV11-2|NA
CACSFSRVQETQYF
TGTGCCTGCAGCTTCAGCAGGGTACAAGAGACCCAGTACTTC
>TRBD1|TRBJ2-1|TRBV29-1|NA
CSVKIPGQIQFF
TGCAGCGTTAAAATCCCGGGACAGATACAGTTCTTC
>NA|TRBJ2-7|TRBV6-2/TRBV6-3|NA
CPSSYDGRTSGIYEQYF
TGTCCCAGCAGTTACGATGGGAGGACAAGCGGAATCTACGAGCAGTACTTC
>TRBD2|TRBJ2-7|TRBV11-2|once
CVSSLRDGRTSGLSSYEQYF
TGTGTCAGCAGCTTGAGGGATGGGAGGACTAGCGGACTCAGCTCCTACGAGCAGTACTTC
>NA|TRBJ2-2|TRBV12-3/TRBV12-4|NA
CANRIRENTGELFF
TGTGCCAACAGAATAAGGGAAAACACCGGGGAGCTGTTTTTT
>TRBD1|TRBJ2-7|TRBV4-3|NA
CASSEEETGAPYKQYF
TGCGCCAGCAGCGAAGAAGAAACAGGGGCCCCCTACAAGCAGTACTTC
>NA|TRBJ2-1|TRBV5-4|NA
CASGSSGTYNEQSF
TGTGCCAGCGGCTCCTCTGGGACCTACAATGAGCAGTCCTTC